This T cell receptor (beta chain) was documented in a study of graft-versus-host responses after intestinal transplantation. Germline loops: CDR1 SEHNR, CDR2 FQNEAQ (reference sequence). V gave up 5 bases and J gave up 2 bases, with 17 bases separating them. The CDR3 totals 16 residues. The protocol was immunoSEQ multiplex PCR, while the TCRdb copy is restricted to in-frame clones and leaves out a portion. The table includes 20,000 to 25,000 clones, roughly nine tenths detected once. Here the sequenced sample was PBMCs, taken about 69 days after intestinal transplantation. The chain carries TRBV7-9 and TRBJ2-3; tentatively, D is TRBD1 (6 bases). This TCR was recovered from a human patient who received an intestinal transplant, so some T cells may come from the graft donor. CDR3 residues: CASSPGDTPSTDTQYF. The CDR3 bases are TGTGCCAGCAGCCCAGGGGACACACCTTCCACAGATACGCAGTATTTT.